Listed below are T cell receptor beta chains from one sample, sequenced in a study of shared clonotypes between healthy human individuals. Method: immunoSEQ multiplex PCR; TCRdb's copy keeps in-frame clones and lacks some. The repertoire holds just over 2,000,000 clones, with about 95% as singletons. The sample comprised naive CD8+ T cells sorted from blood. These receptors all come from a man aged 18 to 35 in good health. Both conserved end residues are part of each CDR3. Fields, in order: J gene, clone size, V gene, CDR3 protein. Part of the rows lack a size; the others show once, few, many or a class for expanded clones.

J: TRBJ1-1; size: .; V: TRBV29-1; CDR3: CSVEGGDTEAFF
J: TRBJ2-5; size: once; V: TRBV28; CDR3: CASSFRGAETQYF
J: TRBJ2-2; size: many; V: TRBV5-6; CDR3: CASRDSLTGELFF
J: TRBJ1-1; size: .; V: TRBV28; CDR3: CASSSYTEAFF
J: TRBJ2-3; size: .; V: TRBV13; CDR3: CASSYRGITDTQYF
J: TRBJ1-2; size: .; V: TRBV27; CDR3: CASSFRDSHYGYTF
J: TRBJ1-6; size: few; V: TRBV15; CDR3: CATKGGSHNSPLHF
J: TRBJ2-1; size: once; V: TRBV7-7; CDR3: CASSDLRGSEQFF
J: TRBJ2-2; size: .; V: TRBV4-1; CDR3: CASSQAGIAGTGELFF
J: TRBJ2-7; size: .; V: TRBV27; CDR3: CASKPTGWGGSYEQYF
J: TRBJ2-1; size: .; V: TRBV4-3; CDR3: CASSQDLAVTYNEQFF
J: TRBJ2-7; size: .; V: TRBV6-1; CDR3: CASSEGAGALTTVTYEQYF
J: TRBJ2-7; size: .; V: TRBV6-4; CDR3: CASSDVGGEQYF
J: TRBJ2-7; size: .; V: TRBV13; CDR3: CASSAGGQTYHEQYF
J: TRBJ2-2; size: .; V: TRBV9; CDR3: CASSEETTPGELFF
J: TRBJ1-6; size: once; V: TRBV7-6; CDR3: CASSLAHQGLYNSPLHF
J: TRBJ2-1; size: .; V: TRBV6-5; CDR3: CASSYRPANEQFF
J: TRBJ1-1; size: .; V: TRBV5-4; CDR3: CASSLGDREAFF
J: TRBJ2-7; size: once; V: TRBV9; CDR3: CASSVEGYEQYF
J: TRBJ1-3; size: .; V: TRBV13; CDR3: CASRGQGLGNTIYF
J: TRBJ2-5; size: .; V: TRBV19; CDR3: CASSPGPPQETQYF
J: TRBJ2-1; size: .; V: TRBV4-1; CDR3: CASSPTSDLYNEQFF
J: TRBJ2-1; size: .; V: TRBV10-2; CDR3: CASSESVEQFF
J: TRBJ1-2; size: once; V: TRBV2; CDR3: CASSEDRDDTGYTF
J: TRBJ2-5; size: .; V: TRBV4-3; CDR3: CASSLLPGYQETQYF
J: TRBJ1-2; size: .; V: TRBV7-9; CDR3: CASSFPSDRAANYGYTF
J: TRBJ2-1; size: once; V: TRBV11-2; CDR3: CASSWGEGEQFF
J: TRBJ2-7; size: .; V: TRBV5-6; CDR3: CASSLGQGWGYEQYF
J: TRBJ2-1; size: .; V: TRBV27; CDR3: CASSPYPRTSGGRSYNEQFF
J: TRBJ2-1; size: .; V: TRBV28; CDR3: CASSLFWGRGKFF